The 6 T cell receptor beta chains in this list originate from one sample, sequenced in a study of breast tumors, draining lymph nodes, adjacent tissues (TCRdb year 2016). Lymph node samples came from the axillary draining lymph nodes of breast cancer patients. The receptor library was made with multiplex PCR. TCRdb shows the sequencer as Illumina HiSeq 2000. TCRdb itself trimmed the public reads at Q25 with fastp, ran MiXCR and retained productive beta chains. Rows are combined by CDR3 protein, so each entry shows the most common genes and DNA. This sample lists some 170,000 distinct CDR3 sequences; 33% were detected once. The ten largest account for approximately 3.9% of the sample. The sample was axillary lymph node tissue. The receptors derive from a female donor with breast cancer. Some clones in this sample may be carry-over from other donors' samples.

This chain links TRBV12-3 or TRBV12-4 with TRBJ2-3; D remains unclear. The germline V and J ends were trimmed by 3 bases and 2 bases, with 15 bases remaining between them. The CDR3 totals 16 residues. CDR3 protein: CASSFDRHRSTDTQYF. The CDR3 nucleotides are TGTGCCAGCAGTTTCGACCGGCACAGATCCACAGATACGCAGTATTTT.

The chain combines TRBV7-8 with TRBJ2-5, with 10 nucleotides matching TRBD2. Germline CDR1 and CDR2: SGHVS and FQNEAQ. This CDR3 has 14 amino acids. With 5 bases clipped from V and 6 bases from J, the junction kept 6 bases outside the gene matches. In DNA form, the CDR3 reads TGTGCCAGCAGCGTAAGCGGGGGGGCGAAGACCCAGTACTTC. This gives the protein CASSVSGGAKTQYF.

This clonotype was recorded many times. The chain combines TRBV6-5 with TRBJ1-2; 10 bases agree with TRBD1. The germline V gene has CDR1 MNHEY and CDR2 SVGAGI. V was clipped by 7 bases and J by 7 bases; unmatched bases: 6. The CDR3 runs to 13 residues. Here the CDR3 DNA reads TGTGCCAGCATCGAGGGACAGGGGTTTGGCTACACCTTC. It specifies CASIEGQGFGYTF.

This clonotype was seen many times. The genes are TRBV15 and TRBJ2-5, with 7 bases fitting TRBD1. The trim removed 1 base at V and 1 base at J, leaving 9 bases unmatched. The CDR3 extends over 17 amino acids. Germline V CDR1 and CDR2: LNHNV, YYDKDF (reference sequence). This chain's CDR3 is CATSRARQGRGQETQYF. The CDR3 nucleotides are TGTGCCACCAGCAGAGCCAGACAGGGAAGGGGCCAAGAGACCCAGTACTTC.

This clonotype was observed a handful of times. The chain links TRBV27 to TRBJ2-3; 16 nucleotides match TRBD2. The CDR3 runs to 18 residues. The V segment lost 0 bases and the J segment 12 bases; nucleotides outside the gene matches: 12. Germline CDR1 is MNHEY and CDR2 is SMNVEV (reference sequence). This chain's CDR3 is CASSLSIWGTSGRADQYF. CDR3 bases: TGTGCCAGCAGTTTATCGATCTGGGGGACTAGCGGGAGGGCTGATCAGTATTTT.

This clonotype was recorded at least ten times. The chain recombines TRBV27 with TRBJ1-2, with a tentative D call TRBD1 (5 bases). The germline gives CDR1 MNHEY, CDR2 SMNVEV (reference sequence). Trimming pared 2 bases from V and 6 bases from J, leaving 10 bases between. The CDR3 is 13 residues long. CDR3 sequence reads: CASSLRGWDGYTF. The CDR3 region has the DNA TGTGCCAGCAGTTTACGGGGGTGGGATGGCTACACCTTC.